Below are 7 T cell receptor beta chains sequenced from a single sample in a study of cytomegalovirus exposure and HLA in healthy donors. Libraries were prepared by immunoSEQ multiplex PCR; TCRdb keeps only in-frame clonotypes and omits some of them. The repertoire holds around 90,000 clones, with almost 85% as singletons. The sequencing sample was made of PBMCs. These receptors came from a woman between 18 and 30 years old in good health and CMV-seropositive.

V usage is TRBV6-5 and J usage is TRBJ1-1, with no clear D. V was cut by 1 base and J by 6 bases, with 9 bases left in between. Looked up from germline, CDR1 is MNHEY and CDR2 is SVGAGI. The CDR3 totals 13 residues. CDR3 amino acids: CASSYFLGSEAFF. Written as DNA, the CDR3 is TGTGCCAGCAGTTACTTCCTCGGTTCTGAAGCTTTCTTT.

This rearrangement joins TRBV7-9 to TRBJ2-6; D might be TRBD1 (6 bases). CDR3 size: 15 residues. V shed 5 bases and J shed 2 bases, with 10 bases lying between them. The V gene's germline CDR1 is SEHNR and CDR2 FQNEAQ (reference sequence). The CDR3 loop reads CASSLEGAGANVLTF. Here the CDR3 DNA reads TGTGCCAGCAGCCTAGAGGGGGCTGGGGCCAACGTCCTGACTTTC.

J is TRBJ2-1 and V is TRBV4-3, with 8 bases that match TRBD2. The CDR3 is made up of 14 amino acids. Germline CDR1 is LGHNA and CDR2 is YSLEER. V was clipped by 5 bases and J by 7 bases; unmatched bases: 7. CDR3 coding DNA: TGCGCCAGCAGCGGGTCGGGGGGGGATAATGAGCAGTTCTTC. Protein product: CASSGSGGDNEQFF.

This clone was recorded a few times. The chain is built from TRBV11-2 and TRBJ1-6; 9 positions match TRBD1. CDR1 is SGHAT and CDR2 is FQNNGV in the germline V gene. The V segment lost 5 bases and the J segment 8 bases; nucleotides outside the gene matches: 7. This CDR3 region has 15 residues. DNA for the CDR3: TGTGCCAGCAGCGGGCCGGGACAGGGAGATTCACCCCTCCACTTT. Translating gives CASSGPGQGDSPLHF.

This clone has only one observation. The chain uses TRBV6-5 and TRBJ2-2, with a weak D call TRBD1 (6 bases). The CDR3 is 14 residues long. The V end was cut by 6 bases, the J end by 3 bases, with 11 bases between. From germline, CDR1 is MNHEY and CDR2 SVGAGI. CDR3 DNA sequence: TGTGCCAGCAGCACCCGGACAGACACCGGGGAGCTGTTTTTT. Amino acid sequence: CASSTRTDTGELFF.

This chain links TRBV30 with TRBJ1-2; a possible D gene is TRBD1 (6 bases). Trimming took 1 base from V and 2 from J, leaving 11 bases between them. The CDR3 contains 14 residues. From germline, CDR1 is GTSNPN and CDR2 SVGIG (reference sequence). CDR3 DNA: TGTGCCTGGAGTGGTGGCAGGGGAAACTATGGCTACACCTTC. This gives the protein CAWSGGRGNYGYTF.

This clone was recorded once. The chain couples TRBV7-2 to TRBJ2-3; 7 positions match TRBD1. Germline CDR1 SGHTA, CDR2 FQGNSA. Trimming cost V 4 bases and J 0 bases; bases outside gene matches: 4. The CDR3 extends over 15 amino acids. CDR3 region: CASSSSRGSTDTQYF. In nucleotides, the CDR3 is TGTGCCAGCAGCTCGAGCAGGGGGAGCACAGATACGCAGTATTTT.